This T cell receptor beta chain is from a study of blood T cell repertoires in COVID-19 (TCRdb year 2020). About the study as a whole: The collaborator samples originated in the United States, Italy and Spain and spanned the acute and convalescent phases of COVID-19. Sample metadata almost always included a de-identified subject ID, COVID-19 status, age in years and sex. Where available, HLA class I and class II types were obtained from metadata supplied by the sample provider rather than from assay-based typing. A freely available public database, intended as a resource for researchers studying the immune response to SARS-CoV-2, is where the repertoires were released. The material from the prospective study consisted of cDNA or gDNA derived from T cells, B-cell-depleted T cells, or PBMCs. The samples were drawn from the first 160 participants of the ongoing ImmuneRACE study and from over 950 subjects provided by 6 global collaborators. Subjects who had been exposed to COVID-19, were actively infected with it, or had recovered from it provided the deeply sampled blood TCRbeta repertoires that made up the dataset. Broader findings and caveats from the paper: Clinical and demographic metadata were provided uncurated, with the amount varying by source and participant.

Concerning this clone itself: Its target antigen remains unknown. No much larger clone is present one base from it, and per-base qualities are unavailable.

V was cut back by 3 bases and J by 3 bases, leaving a gap of 12 bases between them. Measured from the cysteine to the phenylalanine, the CDR3 is 15 residues long. The kept DNA is CDR3 alone, 45 bases in frame from the first base. The germline V gene gives CDR1 as SGHTA and CDR2 as FQGNSA. The immunoSEQ Assay, a bias-controlled multiplex PCR, was used to amplify TCRbeta CDR3 regions from genomic DNA. In the paper's pipeline: Nucleated cell counts per sample were estimated from amplification of reference gene primers within the assay. To quantify the absolute abundance of each unique TCRbeta CDR3 rearrangement, sequence reads were collapsed and filtered. For each sample, productive Simpson clonality was calculated by taking the square root of Simpson's diversity index across productive rearrangements. Here the immuneACCESS table is served through TCRdb, limited to in-frame sequences with V and J called. Missing clones are a known gap in these copies; in checked studies unresolved V genes cover under half, and the rest lacks a known reason. D and trimming were read from the DNA, whereas the V and J calls and clone size are those reported in that table. This sample comprises 110,000 or so clones, approximately 87% of them detected only once. The ten top clones hold about 8% of the sample.

A second Seattle source provided samples from volunteer blood donors who had recovered from COVID-19. Collaborating institutions collected whole blood in K2EDTA tubes following their own protocols. For TCRbeta analysis, collaborators shipped samples in one of three forms: frozen whole blood, isolated PBMCs, or DNA extracted from either of those sample types. This receptor was identified in a man in his sixties or seventies who had recovered from COVID-19. Sequences were obtained from peripheral blood. Recombination connected TRBV7-2 to TRBJ1-3, with TRBD1 tentatively as D gene (5 bases match). Read as DNA, the sequence is TGTGCCAGCAGCTTTGCGGGACCTTTTGGAAACACCATATATTTT. Its translation reads: CASSFAGPFGNTIYF.